The next 13 T cell receptor beta chains were all read from a single sample in a study of blood T cells in healthy people across ages. Primers used in a second PCR of roughly 6 to 12 cycles were a sample-barcoded 5' primer and a J-beta primer mix. MiXCR, run by TCRdb on the 5' RACE reads, gives a single entry per CDR3 protein. Altogether around 990,000 distinct CDR3 sequences are present, approximately 38% being singletons, with the ten largest covering over 10%. Material: blood. These receptors all come from a man between 18 and 29 years old in good health.

This clonotype was recorded once. V is TRBV7-2 and J is TRBJ1-5; D not certain. V shed 0 bases and J shed 5 bases, with 17 bases lying between them. The germline V gene has CDR1 SGHTA and CDR2 FQGNSA. The CDR3 totals 17 residues. This chain's CDR3 is CASSLAGSAGGDQPQHF. In nucleotides, the CDR3 is TGTGCCAGCAGCTTAGCGGGGTCGGCAGGAGGTGATCAGCCCCAGCATTTT.

About this clonotype itself: One end of the junction does not line up with germline, which may come from a read error. This chain joins TRBV2 and TRBJ2-3; D may match TRBD1 or TRBD2 (6 bases each). Germline V gives CDR1 SNHLY, CDR2 FYNNEI. The CDR3 runs 14 residues. The CDR3 loop reads CAGTGGRNEDTRYF. CDR3 in DNA: TGTGCCGGAACCGGGGGCCGTAATGAGGATACGCGGTATTTT.

The rearrangement links TRBV11-2 to TRBJ2-1; 9 bases line up with TRBD2. The J call is uncertain, as TRBJ2-7 better fits the DNA end. The germline V gene encodes CDR1 SGHAT and CDR2 FQNNGV. The CDR3 totals 18 residues. In DNA, the CDR3 is TGTGCCAGCAGCTTAGTTCTGCCTGCGACTAGCGGCTACAATGAGCAGTACTTC. Its translation is CASSLVLPATSGYNEQYF.

A few counts support this clonotype. This chain joins TRBV4-2 and TRBJ1-1, with TRBD1 as a possible D gene (5 bases). CDR3 size: 15 residues. Germline V CDR1 and CDR2: LGHNA, YNFKEQ. The V and J ends lost 4 bases and 1 base respectively, with 13 bases between them. CDR3 DNA sequence: TGTGCCAGCAGCCCTTCGGGACGGTCGAACACTGAAGCTTTCTTT. It translates to CASSPSGRSNTEAFF.

The V gene is TRBV19, the J gene TRBJ2-2; D is perhaps TRBD2 (5 bases). V shed 4 bases and J shed 0 bases, with 9 bases lying between them. Germline-derived CDR1 and CDR2 are LNHDA and SQIVND (reference sequence). The CDR3 is made up of 15 amino acids. CDR3 bases: TGTGCCAGTAGTAGTGAACTAGCGAACACCGGGGAGCTGTTTTTT. It codes for CASSSELANTGELFF.

The chain couples TRBV10-3 to TRBJ1-2, with TRBD1 as a possible D gene (5 bases). The germline V gene encodes CDR1 ENHRY and CDR2 SYGVKD. V lost 3 bases and J 8 bases, leaving 16 bases between the germline ends. This CDR3 contains 14 residues. CDR3 residues: CAISDDDRGWGYTF. In nucleotides, the CDR3 is TGTGCCATCAGTGACGACGACAGAGGGTGGGGCTACACCTTC.

This clonotype came up a few times. This chain uses TRBV7-9 with TRBJ1-1; 8 nucleotides line up with TRBD1. J lost 1 base, V lost 5 bases, and 9 bases had no gene match. Looked up from germline, CDR1 is SEHNR and CDR2 is FQNEAQ (reference sequence). This CDR3 comprises 16 residues. CDR3 residues: CASSRRQGRKNTEAFF. The CDR3 coding sequence is TGTGCCAGCAGCCGACGACAGGGGCGGAAGAACACTGAAGCTTTCTTT.

The chain employs TRBV6-6 and TRBJ2-7; D may be TRBD1 (7 bases). Germline V gene sequence: CDR1 MNHNY, CDR2 SVGAGI (reference sequence). V gave up 9 bases and J gave up 2 bases, with 11 bases separating them. CDR3 length: 12 amino acids. The CDR3 protein is CASGGTAYEQYF. Here the CDR3 DNA reads TGTGCCAGTGGAGGGACAGCCTACGAGCAGTACTTC.

The rearrangement uses TRBV15 and TRBJ1-5, with D maybe TRBD1 (5 bases). This CDR3 has 17 amino acids. With 1 base removed from V and 1 base from J, the gap between germline ends came to 14 bases. Germline V gives CDR1 LNHNV, CDR2 YYDKDF (reference sequence). Written as DNA, the CDR3 is TGTGCCACCAGCAGAGTTAAGGGGCAAAAGAGCAATCAGCCCCAGCATTTT. It encodes CATSRVKGQKSNQPQHF. The whole variable domain, remainder taken from reference TRBV15 and TRBJ1-5, is DAMVIQNPRYQVTQFGKPVTLSCSQTLNHNVMYWYQQKSSQAPKLLFHYYDKDFNNEADTPDNFQSRRPNTSFCFLDIRSPGLGDTAMYLCATSRVKGQKSNQPQHFGDGTRLSIL.

In the case of this clonotype: A read error may account for a junction end that differs from germline. V is TRBV12-3 or TRBV12-4 and J is TRBJ1-2, with TRBD1 as a possible D gene (6 bases). This CDR3 spans 13 amino acids. The CDR3 here is CASSAGAAYGHTF. The CDR3 DNA reads as TGTGCCAGCAGTGCGGGGGCAGCCTATGGCCACACCTTC.

V gene TRBV21-1 combines with J gene TRBJ2-3. TRBV21-1 is assigned pseudogene status. This CDR3 has 13 amino acids. CDR3 protein: CASSKAQLDTQYF. Here the CDR3 DNA reads TGTGCCAGCAGCAAAGCGCAGTTAGATACGCAGTATTTT.

The chain carries TRBV9 and TRBJ1-1, with D possibly being TRBD1 (5 bases). Germline V CDR1 and CDR2: SGDLS, YYNGEE. Trimming left V 5 bases short and J 3 bases short, with 11 bases between. The CDR3 runs to 13 residues. CDR3 sequence reads: CASSVAGYTEAFF. The CDR3 region has the DNA TGTGCCAGCAGTGTGGCAGGGTACACTGAAGCTTTCTTT.

The genes are TRBV6-2 or TRBV6-3 and TRBJ2-6, with 9 bases identical to TRBD1. CDR3 length: 19 residues. Trimming cost V 1 base and J 2 bases; bases outside gene matches: 9. In germline, CDR1 is MNHEY, CDR2 SVGEGT. The CDR3 here is CASSYYRGLYVPGANVLTF. The CDR3 DNA reads TGTGCCAGCAGTTACTACAGGGGGCTCTACGTCCCTGGGGCCAACGTCCTGACTTTC.